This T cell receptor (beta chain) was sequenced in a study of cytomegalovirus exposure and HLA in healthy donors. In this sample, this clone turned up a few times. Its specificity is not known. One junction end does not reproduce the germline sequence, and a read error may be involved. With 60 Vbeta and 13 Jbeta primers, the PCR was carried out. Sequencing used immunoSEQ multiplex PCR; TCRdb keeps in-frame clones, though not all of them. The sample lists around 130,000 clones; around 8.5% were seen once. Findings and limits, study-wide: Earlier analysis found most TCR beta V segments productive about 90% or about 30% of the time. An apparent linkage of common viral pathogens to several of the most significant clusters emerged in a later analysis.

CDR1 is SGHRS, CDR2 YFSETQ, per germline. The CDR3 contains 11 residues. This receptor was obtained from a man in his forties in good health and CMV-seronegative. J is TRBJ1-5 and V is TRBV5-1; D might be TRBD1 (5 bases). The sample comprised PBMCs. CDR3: CASSLAGGRGF. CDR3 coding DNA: TGCGCCAGCAGCTTGGCCGGAGGGAGGGGTTTT.